The 7 T cell receptor beta chains below were found in one sample sequenced in a study of blood T cell repertoires in COVID-19. Repertoires were generated with immunoSEQ multiplex PCR, while TCRdb's copy carries only in-frame clones and drops some. The sample lists around 15,000 clones; approximately 88% were seen once. The sequencing input was peripheral blood. The receptor set was obtained from a human donor in a cohort sampled during active COVID-19.

V gene TRBV7-8 combines with J gene TRBJ1-4; D is ambiguous. CDR3 length: 17 amino acids. Trimming took off 5 bases at V and 0 bases at J, with 16 bases between the two ends. Germline V gene lookup returns CDR1 SGHVS and CDR2 FQNEAQ. The DNA for the CDR3 is TGTGCCAGCAGCGTACGCGGGGAAGTGGCAACTAATGAAAAACTGTTTTTT. This codes for CASSVRGEVATNEKLFF.

This clone was observed a single time. This sequence joins TRBV7-8 and TRBJ2-1, with D perhaps matching TRBD2 (6 bases). Per the germline V gene, CDR1 is SGHVS and CDR2 is FQNEAQ. V dropped 4 bases and J dropped 3 bases, with 13 bases sitting between them. The CDR3 is made up of 15 amino acids. Here the CDR3 reads CASSSSGLDYNEQFF. In DNA, the CDR3 is TGTGCCAGCAGCTCCAGCGGGCTGGACTACAATGAGCAGTTCTTC.

The J gene is TRBJ1-6, the V gene TRBV3-1 (or the pseudogene TRBV3-2); no clear D. CDR3 length equals 13 residues. CDR1 is LGHDT, CDR2 YNNKEL, per germline (reference sequence). Trimming pared 4 bases from V and 3 bases from J, leaving 4 bases between. The CDR3 nucleotides read TGTGCCAGCAGCCCGGGCTATAATTCACCCCTCCACTTT. Its translation: CASSPGYNSPLHF.

V usage is TRBV28 and J usage is TRBJ1-4; D uncertain. This CDR3 comprises 16 residues. Trimming left V 6 bases short and J 0 bases short, with 14 bases between. Per the germline V gene, CDR1 is MDHEN and CDR2 is SYDVKM. DNA of the CDR3: TGTGCCAGCAGCTTAACACCAGGAACAACTAATGAAAAACTGTTTTTT. This codes for CASSLTPGTTNEKLFF.

This clone was detected a few times. The V gene is TRBV7-2, the J gene TRBJ1-4; no reliable D call. The CDR3 length is 15 residues. The germline V gene encodes CDR1 SGHTA and CDR2 FQGNSA. V lost 1 base, J lost 0 bases, and 6 bases lay in between. CDR3 nucleotides: TGTGCCAGCAGCTTAGTCGAGGCAACTAATGAAAAACTGTTTTTT. It specifies CASSLVEATNEKLFF.

The rearrangement uses TRBV4-3 and TRBJ1-2, with D possibly being TRBD1 (5 bases). The CDR3 consists of 15 residues. V dropped 0 bases and J dropped 4 bases, with 12 bases sitting between them. Germline values: CDR1 LGHNA, CDR2 YSLEER. The CDR3 DNA sequence: TGCGCCAGCAGCCAAGATGGAGCAGGGCTCTATGGCTACACCTTC. Amino acid sequence: CASSQDGAGLYGYTF.

CDR3 in amino acids: CASSPRWRTGEAFF. In DNA form, the CDR3 reads TGTGCCAGCAGCCCACGATGGCGAACGGGTGAAGCTTTCTTT. The chain carries TRBV7-8 and TRBJ1-1, with D unclear. Trimming removed 5 bases at V and 7 bases at J, with 17 bases between. The CDR3 has 14 amino acids. Germline V gene lookup returns CDR1 SGHVS and CDR2 FQNEAQ.